This T cell receptor beta chain emerged from a study of glioma-infiltrating T cells after dendritic cell vaccination. Across the whole study: Between about 2003 and 2012, patients got autologous tumor lysate-pulsed dendritic cell vaccines. Patients received three intradermal dendritic cell vaccine injections at biweekly intervals. Dendritic cells derived from monocytes and pulsed with autologous tumor lysate formed the vaccine.

Some clones are missing from TCRdb's copy, which holds only in-frame ones; the method was immunoSEQ multiplex PCR. The sample has about 96,000 clones, roughly three quarters seen once. V lost 7 bases and J lost 6, with 15 bases in between. The germline V gene encodes CDR1 MGHDK and CDR2 SYGVNS. The CDR3 consists of 13 residues. PBMC sampling occurred before vaccination, two weeks after the third dose, and at progression. The chain carries TRBV25-1 and TRBJ1-1; possible D gene TRBD1, 5 bases. Sequencing used blood, obtained before dendritic cell vaccination. The TCR originated in a human donor with glioblastoma. The CDR3 sequence: CASKERRQSEAFF. The CDR3 nucleotides are TGTGCCAGCAAGGAAAGGCGACAGTCTGAAGCTTTCTTT.